Listed here are 28 T cell receptor beta chains from one sample, sequenced in a study of blood T cell repertoires in COVID-19. Profiled with immunoSEQ multiplex PCR; TCRdb holds only in-frame clones, not every one. The sample carries about 200,000 clones, 70% to 85% recorded once. Sequencing used peripheral blood. Receptors were obtained from a human donor with acute or convalescent COVID-19. The donor label of this sample is uncertain.

This sequence joins TRBV5-1 and TRBJ1-3; TRBD1 matches 7 bases. The CDR3 consists of 17 residues. The germline CDR1 and CDR2 sequences are SGHRS and YFSETQ. V dropped 1 base and J dropped 0; count of bases not matched to a gene: 7. The CDR3 DNA sequence: TGCGCCAGCAGCTTGAAAGGGGGCCCAGGCTCTGGAAACACCATATATTTT. Translating it yields CASSLKGGPGSGNTIYF.

This rearrangement joins TRBV16 to TRBJ2-7; 8 bases agree with TRBD1. The V gene's germline CDR1 is KGHSY and CDR2 FQNENV. The V segment lost 4 bases and the J segment 5 bases; nucleotides outside the gene matches: 7. The CDR3 is 14 residues long. CDR3 sequence: CASSLGQGTHEQYF. The CDR3 DNA reads TGTGCCAGCAGCCTCGGACAGGGTACGCACGAGCAGTACTTC.

This rearrangement joins TRBV11-2 to TRBJ2-5, with D maybe TRBD2 (7 bases). Per germline, CDR1 SGHAT and CDR2 FQNNGV. V dropped 1 base and J dropped 2 bases, with 17 bases sitting between them. This CDR3 has 17 residues. As DNA, the CDR3 is TGTGCCAGCAGCTTAGGACTAGCCCAAGGGGGGCAAGAGACCCAGTACTTC. This codes for CASSLGLAQGGQETQYF.

The chain carries TRBV6-1 and TRBJ1-1; no clear D gene. There are 14 residues in the CDR3. Germline V gives CDR1 MNHNS, CDR2 SASEGT. The V gene lost 5 bases and the J gene lost 6 bases, with 16 bases spanning the gap. The CDR3 DNA reads as TGTGCCAGCAGTTATTATCCAGATAGCGCTGAAGCTTTCTTT. Amino acid sequence: CASSYYPDSAEAFF.

The CDR3 DNA follows: TGTGCCAGCAGTTACTCGGGACAGGGTCACTATGGCTACACCTTC. This encodes CASSYSGQGHYGYTF. V is TRBV6-5 and J is TRBJ1-2; TRBD1 agrees at 9 bases. CDR1 MNHEY and CDR2 SVGAGI come from the germline V gene. The V gene end was trimmed by 0 bases and the J gene end by 3 bases; junction bases not matched to a gene: 2. The CDR3 runs 15 residues.

The chain uses TRBV30 and TRBJ1-2, with D perhaps TRBD1 (5 bases). The CDR3 spans 13 residues. Per germline, CDR1 GTSNPN and CDR2 SVGIG (reference sequence). V lost 0 bases and J lost 4, with 9 bases in between. CDR3 residues: CAWSVKGLYGYTF. The CDR3 region has the DNA TGTGCCTGGAGTGTAAAGGGACTCTATGGCTACACCTTC.

This clone was observed a handful of times. The V gene is TRBV6-2 or TRBV6-3, the J gene TRBJ2-7; TRBD2 agrees at 10 bases. CDR3 length: 14 amino acids. The V gene end was trimmed by 5 bases and the J gene end by 1 base; junction bases not matched to a gene: 2. Germline V gene lookup returns CDR1 MNHEY and CDR2 SVGEGT. The DNA for the CDR3 is TGTGCCAGCAGTCAAGCGGGAGGGTCCTACGAGCAGTACTTC. Amino acid sequence: CASSQAGGSYEQYF.

The V call is TRBV4-3, the J call TRBJ2-7; 7 positions match TRBD2. Trimming removed 1 base from V and 13 bases from J; junction bases left unmatched: 10. CDR3 size: 13 residues. Germline-derived CDR1 and CDR2 are LGHNA and YSLEER. The CDR3 here is CASSQVLGGRVYF. The CDR3 DNA reads as TGCGCCAGCAGCCAAGTTCTTGGCGGGAGAGTCTACTTC.

The chain has TRBV18 and TRBJ2-3; 7 bases map to TRBD2. Germline V gives CDR1 KGHSH, CDR2 LQKENI. After removal of 2 bases from V and 6 bases from J, the junction contained 2 bases not matched to a gene. This CDR3 has 13 residues. CDR3 amino acids: CASSPGAGDTQYF. Here the CDR3 DNA reads TGTGCCAGCTCACCAGGAGCGGGGGATACGCAGTATTTT. Full variable domain (outside the CDR3, taken from reference TRBV18 and TRBJ2-3): NAGVMQNPRHLVRRRGQEARLRCSPMKGHSHVYWYRQLPEEGLKFMVYLQKENIIDESGMPKERFSAEFPKEGPSILRIQQVVRGDSAAYFCASSPGAGDTQYFGPGTRLTVL.

The chain is built from TRBV11-3 and TRBJ1-6; D is ambiguous. This CDR3 spans 15 amino acids. With 0 bases removed from V and 10 bases from J, the gap between germline ends came to 13 bases. Germline-derived CDR1 and CDR2 are SGHNT and YENEEA. In DNA form, the CDR3 reads TGTGCCAGCAGCTTAGACAGTCGCCCATCCTCACCCCTCCACTTT. Its translation: CASSLDSRPSSPLHF.

V usage is TRBV6-5 and J usage is TRBJ1-5, with D uncertain. This CDR3 has 13 amino acids. Germline V gene sequence: CDR1 MNHEY, CDR2 SVGAGI. V was pared by 2 bases and J by 6 bases, with 8 bases between. The CDR3 nucleotides read TGTGCCAGCAGTTACGACCCAGGTCAGCCCCAGCATTTT. This encodes CASSYDPGQPQHF.

The rearrangement joins TRBV27 to TRBJ1-2; 9 bases fit TRBD1. J gave up 1 base and V 6 bases, and 6 bases lay outside the gene matches. This CDR3 has 15 amino acids. From germline, CDR1 is MNHEY and CDR2 SMNVEV (reference sequence). The CDR3 nucleotides are TGTGCCAGCAGCCTCAACAGGGGGCTTAACTATGGCTACACCTTC. Translation: CASSLNRGLNYGYTF.

The V gene is TRBV14, the J gene TRBJ2-1; the D gene is possibly TRBD1 (6 bases). Germline CDR1 SGHDN, CDR2 FVKESK. The V and J ends lost 0 bases and 10 bases respectively, with 10 bases between them. The CDR3 spans 13 residues. CDR3 bases: TGTGCCAGCAGCCAAGATCTGGGGACAGAGCAGTTCTTC. It translates to CASSQDLGTEQFF.

The J gene is TRBJ1-5, the V gene TRBV3-1 (or the pseudogene TRBV3-2); D gene uncertain. The CDR3 is 13 residues long. The V end lost 3 bases, the J end lost 3 bases, and 6 bases lay between the germline ends. The V gene's germline CDR1 is LGHDT and CDR2 YNNKEL (reference sequence). CDR3 in amino acids: CASSHGPNQPQHF. The DNA for the CDR3 is TGTGCCAGCAGCCACGGTCCCAATCAGCCCCAGCATTTT.

The chain links TRBV4-1 to TRBJ2-5; tentative D call: TRBD2 (6 bases). In germline, CDR1 is MGHRA, CDR2 YSYEKL. Trimming took off 3 bases at V and 2 bases at J, with 13 bases between the two ends. The CDR3 length is 15 residues. CDR3: CASSQMLAPQETQYF. The CDR3 coding sequence is TGCGCCAGCAGCCAGATGCTAGCGCCGCAAGAGACCCAGTACTTC.

The count of this clone is one. Written as DNA, the CDR3 is TGCGCCAGCAGCTTGGGGGACAGGGTGAGCACCTACGAGCAGTACTTC. Encoded protein: CASSLGDRVSTYEQYF. This chain connects TRBV5-1 to TRBJ2-7; TRBD1 matches 9 bases. CDR3 length equals 16 residues. With V trimmed by 0 bases and J by 2 bases, 6 bases remained unmatched. Germline lookup yields CDR1 SGHRS and CDR2 YFSETQ.

The V and J genes are TRBV5-1 and TRBJ1-1, with D perhaps TRBD1 (6 bases). The length of the CDR3 is 13 residues. The germline CDR1 and CDR2 sequences are SGHRS and YFSETQ. Trimming removed 2 bases at V and 5 bases at J, with 10 bases between. The CDR3 nucleotides read TGCGCCAGCAGCTTAGCGGGGGCAACTGAAGCTTTCTTT. It is translated as CASSLAGATEAFF.

The rearrangement links TRBV24-1 to TRBJ2-3; 9 bases line up with TRBD1. The germline V gene has CDR1 KGHDR and CDR2 SFDVKD. The CDR3 totals 16 residues. V was pared by 5 bases and J by 4 bases, with 9 bases of the junction left unmatched. The CDR3 protein is CATSATGTGYADTQYF. CDR3 DNA sequence: TGTGCCACCAGTGCCACGGGGACAGGGTATGCAGATACGCAGTATTTT.

V and J are TRBV7-9 and TRBJ1-4; the D gene is possibly TRBD1 (6 bases). There are 13 residues in the CDR3. V was shortened by 5 bases and J by 7 bases, with 11 bases between the two germline ends. Germline CDR1 reads SEHNR; CDR2 reads FQNEAQ (reference sequence). The CDR3 region has the DNA TGTGCCAGCAGCCCAGCGGGGGCTGAAAAACTGTTTTTT. It is translated as CASSPAGAEKLFF.

The chain uses TRBV6-5 and TRBJ1-2; D is possibly TRBD1 (6 bases). CDR3 length equals 14 residues. Germline-derived CDR1 and CDR2 are MNHEY and SVGAGI. V was trimmed by 2 bases and J by 6 bases, leaving 13 bases between them. CDR3: CASSYSRGLNGYTF. The CDR3 DNA sequence: TGTGCCAGCAGTTACAGCAGGGGTCTTAATGGCTACACCTTC.

The chain carries TRBV9 and TRBJ2-5; 9 bases fit TRBD2. Germline CDR1 and CDR2: SGDLS and YYNGEE. The CDR3 has 18 amino acids. Trimming at V came to 0 bases and at J to 2 bases, leaving 11 bases not matched to a gene. The CDR3 coding sequence is TGTGCCAGCAGCGTAGGACCGGAGCGAGCGGGAGGACAAGAGACCCAGTACTTC. Protein: CASSVGPERAGGQETQYF.

This clone occurred a few times. J is TRBJ2-3 and V is TRBV7-8; 8 bases agree with TRBD1. The CDR3 covers 13 residues. V was clipped by 5 bases and J by 10 bases; unmatched bases: 8. The V gene's germline CDR1 is SGHVS and CDR2 FQNEAQ. The CDR3 DNA reads as TGTGCCAGCAGCGCGCGACAGGGGACGGCGCAGTATTTT. It is translated as CASSARQGTAQYF.

V and J are TRBV30 and TRBJ1-6; 7 nucleotides agree with TRBD1. The CDR3 has 14 residues. Germline assignment: CDR1 GTSNPN and CDR2 SVGIG (reference sequence). V lost 4 bases, J lost 2 bases, and 2 bases stayed unmatched. CDR3 sequence (DNA): TGTGCCTGGACAGGGGGAACCTATAATTCACCCCTCCACTTT. Residues: CAWTGGTYNSPLHF.

The chain has TRBV11-2 and TRBJ1-1, with TRBD1 matching 7 bases. Germline V gene data show CDR1 as SGHAT and CDR2 as FQNNGV. The CDR3 loop spans 13 amino acids. J was trimmed by 5 bases and V by 3 bases; bases with no gene match: 3. The CDR3 region is CASSFRGRTEAFF. The CDR3 DNA sequence: TGTGCCAGCAGCTTTAGGGGGCGGACTGAAGCTTTCTTT.

Concerning this clone: Since a much larger clone is just one base distant, this may be a read error. Within the sample, other DNA sequences also encode this same CDR3. The chain carries TRBV11-2 and TRBJ1-5; tentatively, D is TRBD1 (6 bases). Germline V gene data show CDR1 as SGHAT and CDR2 as FQNNGV. CDR3 length: 14 amino acids. V lost 1 base, J lost 2 bases, and 6 bases lay in between. The CDR3 DNA reads as TGTGCCAGCAGCTTAGCAGGGGGCAATCAGCCCCAGCATTTT. It is translated as CASSLAGGNQPQHF.

The genes are TRBV6-4 and TRBJ1-2; possible D gene TRBD1, 5 bases. The V end lost 5 bases, the J end lost 8 bases, and 15 bases lay between the germline ends. Germline lookup yields CDR1 MRHNA and CDR2 SNTAGT. This CDR3 has 13 residues. In DNA, the CDR3 is TGTGCCAGCAGTCTCGAGGAGGGGCAAGGCTACACCTTC. Its protein product is CASSLEEGQGYTF.

V gene TRBV28 combines with J gene TRBJ2-6; D is perhaps TRBD1 (6 bases). The CDR3 sequence is 16 residues long. Germline loops: CDR1 MDHEN, CDR2 SYDVKM. V lost 4 bases to trimming and J lost 2 bases, with 12 bases between them. CDR3 nucleotides: TGTGCCAGCAGTTCTTTTTACAGGGCTGGGGCCAACGTCCTGACTTTC. Amino acids: CASSSFYRAGANVLTF.

This chain connects TRBV15 to TRBJ1-4; D remains ambiguous. This CDR3 has 16 residues. The germline V gene encodes CDR1 LNHNV and CDR2 YYDKDF (reference sequence). The V end was cut by 1 base, the J end by 2 bases, with 11 bases between. Here the CDR3 reads CATSRVAGSTNEKLFF. CDR3 sequence (DNA): TGTGCCACCAGCAGAGTTGCGGGGTCGACTAATGAAAAACTGTTTTTT.